This T cell receptor beta chain emerged from a study of shared clonotypes between healthy human individuals. Study-level results: Clonotypes which were not shared had lower generation probabilities than clonotypes that all four donors shared. Clonotypes that were shared across a handful of donors made up roughly 5% of naive CD4 clonotypes.

Remarks on this clone: Its cognate antigen is unknown.

CD45RO-negative CD8 cells positively selected for CCR7 made up the naive population, which excluded terminally differentiated effector memory CD45RA+ cells. Participating donors were healthy, HIV-negative adults free of recent acute infections or vaccinations. Template for every sorted-subset replicate PCR totaled 200 to 250 ng DNA, 25,000 to 30,000 T cell genomes. Only in-frame clones appear in the TCRdb table, and some are missing; sequencing was by immunoSEQ multiplex PCR. The table lists under 2,000,000 clones, roughly 94% of them singletons. CDR1 and CDR2 from the germline V gene are SGHTA and FQGNSA. This CDR3 has 15 amino acids. Trimming removed 5 bases from V and 5 bases from J; junction bases left unmatched: 9.

The TCR was taken from a man aged 18-30 years in good health. The genes are TRBV7-2 and TRBJ2-5; 9 bases map to TRBD2. Sequenced: naive CD8+ T cells sorted from blood. The CDR3 DNA sequence: TGTGCCAGCAGCCCTTTAGCGGGAGAGCAGGAGACCCAGTACTTC. Amino acids: CASSPLAGEQETQYF.